This TCR beta chain was obtained from a study of shared clonotypes between healthy human individuals. This CDR3 contains 15 residues. CDR1 MNHEY and CDR2 SMNVEV come from the germline V gene (reference sequence). Trimming cost V 7 bases and J 10 bases; bases outside gene matches: 10. Naive CD8 cells comprised CD45RO-negative, CCR7-positively selected cells, excluding terminally differentiated effector memory CD45RA+ cells. Method: immunoSEQ multiplex PCR; TCRdb's copy keeps in-frame clones and lacks some. Of fewer than 800,000 clones in the sample, 92% were seen once. This chain links TRBV27 with TRBJ2-1; 13 nucleotides align to TRBD2. This clonotype was sampled from a man in his thirties or forties in good health. The sample consisted of naive CD8+ T cells sorted from blood. CDR3 sequence (DNA): TGTGCCAGCACGGTGGGGACTAGCGGGATCGGGGAGCAGTTCTTC. Translation gives CASTVGTSGIGEQFF.